These 28 T cell receptor beta chains were sequenced from one sample in a study of CD8+ T cells in alopecia areata. Treatment given: oral pan-JAK inhibitor, 5-10 mg twice daily. Reverse transcription of extracted RNA yielded cDNA, which provided the sequencing template. Sequencing was performed with immunoSEQ multiplex PCR; in TCRdb, only in-frame clones are kept and a portion is missing. The repertoire holds 150,000 to 200,000 clones, with roughly 60% as singletons. Material: CD4+ T cells sorted from blood, obtained at week 24, from a patient treated with tofacitinib. The receptors were sampled from a human donor with alopecia areata.

V and J are TRBV4-3 and TRBJ2-3, with D perhaps matching TRBD2 (6 bases). V lost 1 base and J 2 bases, leaving 19 bases between the germline ends. This CDR3 is 18 amino acids long. Germline V gene sequence: CDR1 LGHNA, CDR2 YSLEER. DNA for the CDR3: TGCGCCAGCAGCCAAGGTCCAATGGGGCGGGGTTCCACAGATACGCAGTATTTT. Translation: CASSQGPMGRGSTDTQYF.

This clone was counted a few times. The rearrangement joins TRBV29-1 to TRBJ2-7, with 8 bases lining up with TRBD1. Germline V gene lookup returns CDR1 SQVTM and CDR2 ANQGSEA. The CDR3 is made up of 13 amino acids. V dropped 7 bases and J dropped 6; count of bases not matched to a gene: 11. CDR3 residues: CSAADRALLEQYF. As DNA, the CDR3 is TGCAGCGCCGCGGACAGGGCTCTGCTCGAGCAGTACTTC.

The V call is TRBV25-1, the J call TRBJ2-5, with a weak D call TRBD1 (5 bases). V gave up 3 bases and J gave up 5 bases, with 13 bases separating them. Germline V gene data show CDR1 as MGHDK and CDR2 as SYGVNS. The CDR3 spans 14 residues. The CDR3 coding sequence is TGTGCCAGCAGTGATTTTGGGGCCTCGGAGACCCAGTACTTC. Residues: CASSDFGASETQYF.

The V and J genes are TRBV7-9 and TRBJ1-6; D is ambiguous. CDR3 length equals 14 residues. V shed 8 bases and J shed 7 bases, with 15 bases lying between them. Germline lookup yields CDR1 SEHNR and CDR2 FQNEAQ (reference sequence). The chain's CDR3 is CASGSAAENSPLHF. Here the CDR3 DNA reads TGTGCCAGCGGTTCGGCAGCCGAAAATTCACCCCTCCACTTT.

The J gene is TRBJ1-6, the V gene TRBV5-6, with D tentatively TRBD1 (5 bases). The V end was cut by 1 base, the J end by 5 bases, with 13 bases between. CDR3 length equals 16 residues. The germline CDR1 and CDR2 sequences are SGHDT and YYEEEE. Here the CDR3 DNA reads TGTGCCAGCAGCTTGCTCGACGACAGAAATAATTCACCCCTCCACTTT. Protein: CASSLLDDRNNSPLHF.

The rearrangement uses TRBV29-1 and TRBJ2-4, with no clear D. V shed 0 bases and J shed 2 bases, with 5 bases lying between them. The CDR3 totals 13 residues. Germline lookup yields CDR1 SQVTM and CDR2 ANQGSEA. The CDR3 DNA reads TGCAGCGTTGAAGAGGGGACCAAAAACATTCAGTACTTC. Its translation is CSVEEGTKNIQYF.

This clone has a handful of counts. The J gene is TRBJ2-3, the V gene TRBV29-1; tentatively, D is TRBD1 (6 bases). Germline-derived CDR1 and CDR2 are SQVTM and ANQGSEA. Trimming removed 1 base from V and 0 bases from J, with 11 bases in between. The CDR3 has 15 residues. The CDR3 here is CSVEGLGASTDTQYF. Written as DNA, the CDR3 is TGCAGCGTTGAAGGGCTGGGGGCCAGCACAGATACGCAGTATTTT.

The rearrangement uses TRBV5-1 and TRBJ2-1, with unresolved D. Germline values: CDR1 SGHRS, CDR2 YFSETQ. This CDR3 spans 15 amino acids. Trimming left V 0 bases short and J 0 bases short, with 7 bases between. The CDR3 protein is CASSLGGSSYNEQFF. CDR3 DNA: TGCGCCAGCAGCTTGGGGGGTAGCTCCTACAATGAGCAGTTCTTC.

The chain combines TRBV19 with TRBJ1-1, with D hard to call. Germline CDR1 is LNHDA and CDR2 is SQIVND (reference sequence). The CDR3 covers 13 residues. V lost 5 bases to trimming and J lost 0 bases, with 7 bases between them. DNA of the CDR3: TGTGCCAGTAGTTCATATATGAACACTGAAGCTTTCTTT. Its protein is CASSSYMNTEAFF.

The chain links TRBV7-2 to TRBJ2-5; 11 positions agree with TRBD1. Looked up from germline, CDR1 is SGHTA and CDR2 is FQGNSA. The V gene end was trimmed by 5 bases and the J gene end by 5 bases; junction bases not matched to a gene: 10. This CDR3 spans 16 amino acids. The CDR3 DNA is TGTGCCAGCAGCGCCGAGGGGACAGGGGGAGGGGAGACCCAGTACTTC. This translates into CASSAEGTGGGETQYF. The entire variable domain, with the rest obtained from reference TRBV7-2 and TRBJ2-5, is as follows: GAGVSQSPSNKVTEKGKDVELRCDPISGHTALYWYRQSLGQGLEFLIYFQGNSAPDKSGLPSDRFSAERTGGSVSTLTIQRTQQEDSAVYLCASSAEGTGGGETQYFGPGTRLLVL.

In this sample, this clone turned up a few times. This CDR3 reads CASSQSPVAGGHEQFF. As DNA, the CDR3 is TGCGCCAGCAGTCAATCTCCGGTAGCGGGGGGTCATGAGCAGTTCTTC. The chain links TRBV23-1 to TRBJ2-1, with TRBD2 matching over 10 bases. TRBV23-1 is filed as an ORF, its function uncertain. The length of the CDR3 is 16 residues. Unmatched junction bases numbered 7, after V lost 0 bases and J lost 8 bases.

The chain combines TRBV30 with TRBJ2-6; D gene unclear. This CDR3 region has 16 residues. Germline values: CDR1 GTSNPN, CDR2 SVGIG (reference sequence). The V gene lost 2 bases and the J gene lost 5 bases, with 16 bases spanning the gap. The CDR3: CAWSTNSGTRANVLTF. The CDR3 bases are TGTGCCTGGAGTACGAATTCAGGTACCAGGGCCAACGTCCTGACTTTC.

The V and J genes are TRBV27 and TRBJ2-7; TRBD1 matches at 7 bases. The ends lost 2 bases at V and 2 bases at J; junction bases unmatched: 3. CDR1 and CDR2 from the germline V gene are MNHEY and SMNVEV (reference sequence). CDR3 length: 14 residues. The CDR3 bases are TGTGCCAGCAGTTTACGGGACAGAACCTACGAGCAGTACTTC. This sequence encodes CASSLRDRTYEQYF.

The chain uses TRBV13 and TRBJ1-6; 7 nucleotides agree with TRBD1. This CDR3 has 15 residues. Germline V gene data show CDR1 as PRHDT and CDR2 as FYEKMQ (reference sequence). V lost 0 bases to trimming and J lost 10 bases; unmatched junction nucleotides: 6. CDR3 region: CASSLGGQVVSPLHF. In nucleotides, the CDR3 is TGTGCCAGCAGCTTAGGAGGACAGGTTGTCTCACCCCTCCACTTT.

The rearrangement joins TRBV5-5 to TRBJ2-1; a weak D match, TRBD2 (6 bases). Germline CDR1 and CDR2: SGHKS and YYEKEE (reference sequence). Deletions cut 5 bases from V and 8 bases from J, with 11 bases between. CDR3 length: 12 residues. The CDR3 reads CASRLTGDEQFF. The CDR3 DNA reads TGTGCCAGCAGGCTAACGGGGGATGAGCAGTTCTTC.

The rearrangement uses TRBV7-2 and TRBJ2-5; D is possibly TRBD1 (5 bases). V shed 5 bases and J shed 1 base, with 14 bases lying between them. This CDR3 is 15 amino acids long. CDR1 is SGHTA, CDR2 FQGNSA, per germline. CDR3 sequence reads: CASSLLRQFQETQYF. CDR3 in DNA: TGTGCCAGCAGCCTCCTTAGACAGTTCCAAGAGACCCAGTACTTC.

The V gene is TRBV7-7, the J gene TRBJ2-2; 9 nucleotides align to TRBD1. Germline CDR1 SSHAT, CDR2 FNYEAQ (reference sequence). The CDR3 runs 15 residues. Trimming at V came to 4 bases and at J to 9 bases, leaving 9 bases not matched to a gene. For the CDR3, the DNA is TGTGCCAGCAGCTCCGGGACAGGGAATGTACGGGAGCTGTTTTTT. It is translated as CASSSGTGNVRELFF. The variable domain in full, completed from reference TRBV7-7 and TRBJ2-2, reads GAGVSQSPRYKVTKRGQDVTLRCDPISSHATLYWYQQALGQGPEFLTYFNYEAQPDKSGLPSDRFSAERPEGSISTLTIQRTEQRDSAMYRCASSSGTGNVRELFFGEGSRLTVL.

This chain joins TRBV7-9 and TRBJ2-7, with D possibly being TRBD1 (6 bases). Germline assignment: CDR1 SEHNR and CDR2 FQNEAQ (reference sequence). Trimming took off 5 bases at V and 5 bases at J, with 13 bases between the two ends. This CDR3 contains 13 residues. CDR3 protein: CASSGSWTDEQYF. The CDR3 bases are TGTGCCAGCAGCGGATCCTGGACAGACGAGCAGTACTTC.

The chain uses TRBV7-6 and TRBJ2-7; TRBD1 matches at 7 bases. This CDR3 is built from 12 residues. V lost 4 bases to trimming and J lost 6 bases; unmatched junction nucleotides: 3. CDR1 and CDR2 from the germline V gene are SGHVS and FNYEAQ. CDR3 residues: CASSSTGTEQYF. DNA for the CDR3: TGTGCCAGCAGCTCGACAGGGACCGAGCAGTACTTC.

The chain recombines TRBV14 with TRBJ1-2; D is uncertain. CDR1 and CDR2 (germline): SGHDN, FVKESK. The CDR3 has 13 residues. V was cut by 4 bases and J by 6 bases, with 12 bases left in between. DNA of the CDR3: TGTGCCAGCAGCCCAATGGACGGGGATGGCTACACCTTC. Translated, it gives CASSPMDGDGYTF. Based on the CDR3 plus reference TRBV14 and TRBJ1-2, the full variable domain is EAGVTQFPSHSVIEKGQTVTLRCDPISGHDNLYWYRRVMGKEIKFLLHFVKESKQDESGMPNNRFLAERTGGTYSTLKVQPAELEDSGVYFCASSPMDGDGYTFGSGTRLTVV.

The chain carries TRBV29-1 and TRBJ2-5; TRBD2 might be the D (6 bases). The CDR3 covers 15 residues. V was cut by 3 bases and J by 5 bases, with 19 bases left in between. CDR1 SQVTM and CDR2 ANQGSEA come from the germline V gene. CDR3 protein: CSVDPTEGLFETQYF. CDR3 nucleotides: TGCAGCGTTGACCCGACAGAGGGACTTTTTGAGACCCAGTACTTC.

The chain combines TRBV5-8 with TRBJ1-4; D is unclear. This CDR3 region has 13 residues. Germline assignment: CDR1 SGHTS and CDR2 YDEGEE. Trimming stripped 6 bases from V and 7 bases from J, with 13 bases between. The CDR3 nucleotides are TGTGCCAGCACCCTCCTCGTTGGTGAAAAACTGTTTTTT. It translates to CASTLLVGEKLFF.

The rearrangement links TRBV6-5 to TRBJ1-5; the D gene is possibly TRBD1 (6 bases). With 1 base removed from V and 5 bases from J, the gap between germline ends came to 15 bases. Germline CDR1 MNHEY, CDR2 SVGAGI. The CDR3 has 16 amino acids. This CDR3 reads CASSYWAKRGDQPQHF. The CDR3 nucleotides are TGTGCCAGCAGTTACTGGGCGAAAAGGGGGGATCAGCCCCAGCATTTT.

The chain has TRBV7-8 and TRBJ2-7; 9 positions agree with TRBD2. CDR1 SGHVS and CDR2 FQNEAQ come from the germline V gene. The CDR3 covers 15 residues. Trimming removed 5 bases from V and 2 bases from J; junction bases left unmatched: 7. CDR3 protein: CASSRDPSGTYEQYF. The CDR3 DNA follows: TGTGCCAGCAGCCGAGATCCTAGCGGGACCTACGAGCAGTACTTC.

V is TRBV6-6 and J is TRBJ2-1; TRBD2 agrees at 7 bases. Germline V lookup: CDR1 MNHNY, CDR2 SVGAGI (reference sequence). This CDR3 comprises 13 residues. After removal of 7 bases from V and 2 bases from J, the junction contained 2 bases not matched to a gene. CDR3 in amino acids: CASTRGTYNEQFF. As DNA, the CDR3 is TGTGCCAGCACGCGGGGGACCTACAATGAGCAGTTCTTC.

This chain connects TRBV29-1 to TRBJ1-2; 9 nucleotides line up with TRBD1. Germline loops: CDR1 SQVTM, CDR2 ANQGSEA. V gave up 7 bases and J gave up 4 bases; unmatched junction bases: 16. The CDR3 loop spans 16 amino acids. DNA of the CDR3: TGCAGCGCCTCGGGGGACAGGGTCAGTGGGGGCTATGGCTACACCTTC. It translates to CSASGDRVSGGYGYTF.

Worth noting for this clone: The identical CDR3 is also encoded by other nucleotide sequences in the sample. V gene TRBV30 combines with J gene TRBJ1-1; the match to TRBD1 covers 7 bases. Germline V CDR1 and CDR2: GTSNPN, SVGIG (reference sequence). CDR3 size: 14 residues. V lost 2 bases and J lost 0; bases outside the gene matches: 3. The CDR3 DNA sequence: TGTGCCTGGAGTCCCGGGACAGTGAACACTGAAGCTTTCTTT. Amino acid sequence: CAWSPGTVNTEAFF.

The chain employs TRBV2 and TRBJ1-2; no firm D call. The germline CDR1 and CDR2 sequences are SNHLY and FYNNEI. Trimming removed 1 base at V and 1 base at J, with 10 bases between. The CDR3 sequence is 15 residues long. The CDR3 region is CASSEDRTYNYGYTF. The CDR3 DNA reads TGTGCCAGCAGTGAAGACCGAACCTATAACTATGGCTACACCTTC.